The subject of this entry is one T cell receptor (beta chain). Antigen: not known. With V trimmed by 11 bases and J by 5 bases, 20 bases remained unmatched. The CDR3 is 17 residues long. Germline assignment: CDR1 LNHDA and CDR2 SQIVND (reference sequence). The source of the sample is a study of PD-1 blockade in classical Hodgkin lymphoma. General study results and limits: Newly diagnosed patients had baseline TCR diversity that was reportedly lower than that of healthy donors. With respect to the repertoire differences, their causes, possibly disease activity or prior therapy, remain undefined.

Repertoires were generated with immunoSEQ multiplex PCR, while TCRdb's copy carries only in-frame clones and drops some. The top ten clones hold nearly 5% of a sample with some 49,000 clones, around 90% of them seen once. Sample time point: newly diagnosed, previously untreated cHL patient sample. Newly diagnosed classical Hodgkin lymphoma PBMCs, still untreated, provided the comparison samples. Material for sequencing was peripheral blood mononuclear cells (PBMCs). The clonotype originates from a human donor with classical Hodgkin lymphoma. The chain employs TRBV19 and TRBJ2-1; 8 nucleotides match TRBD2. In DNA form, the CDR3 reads TGTGCCTCAATGGGCCGCGGGACTAGGCGGGGGAACAATGAGCAGTTCTTC. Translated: CASMGRGTRRGNNEQFF.